This is a list of T cell receptor beta chains from one sample in a study of control samples from healthy donors and cancer patients. The repertoire was sequenced with immunoSEQ multiplex PCR; TCRdb's copy has only in-frame clones and lacks some. The sample lists approximately 79,000 clones, approximately 89% seen once, with roughly 6.7% in the top ten. The sample taken for sequencing was blood. The source is a man over 45 in good health. The conserved cysteine and the conserved F or W are not part of the CDR3 here. The order of the fields is clone size, V gene, J gene, CDR3 protein. A row's size may be missing; if present it is once, few, many or a size class.

.	TRBV29-1	TRBJ2-3	SVEGRGYTDTQY
.	TRBV7-8	TRBJ2-1	ASSLARFGLAGAGRYNEQF
.	TRBV10-3	TRBJ2-5	AIRKTGQGEKETQY
.	TRBV7-3	TRBJ1-2	ASSLMDRINYGYT
.	TRBV6-6	TRBJ2-1	ASSYSSGGVYNEQF
.	TRBV5-1	TRBJ2-5	ASSLGRGLETQY
once	TRBV18	TRBJ2-2	ASSPMRGNTGELF
once	TRBV12-3/TRBV12-4	TRBJ1-2	ASSLGIYGYT
once	TRBV9	TRBJ1-6	ASSYDVSPLH
once	TRBV3-1/TRBV3-2	TRBJ1-1	ASSLRDTEAF
.	TRBV20-1	TRBJ2-5	SASSLAPSSQETQY
.	TRBV4-3	TRBJ1-2	ASSQDRLAYT
few	TRBV30	TRBJ1-5	AWSGQGKSQPQH
.	TRBV4-1	TRBJ1-3	ASSQVPGGPISGNTIY
.	TRBV6-5	TRBJ2-7	ATSGQGGYEQY
.	TRBV4-3	TRBJ2-2	ASSQDWGAGELF
.	TRBV6-2/TRBV6-3	TRBJ1-2	ASSPRDESNYGYT
.	TRBV7-2	TRBJ2-7	ASSLTRGTRTAYEQY